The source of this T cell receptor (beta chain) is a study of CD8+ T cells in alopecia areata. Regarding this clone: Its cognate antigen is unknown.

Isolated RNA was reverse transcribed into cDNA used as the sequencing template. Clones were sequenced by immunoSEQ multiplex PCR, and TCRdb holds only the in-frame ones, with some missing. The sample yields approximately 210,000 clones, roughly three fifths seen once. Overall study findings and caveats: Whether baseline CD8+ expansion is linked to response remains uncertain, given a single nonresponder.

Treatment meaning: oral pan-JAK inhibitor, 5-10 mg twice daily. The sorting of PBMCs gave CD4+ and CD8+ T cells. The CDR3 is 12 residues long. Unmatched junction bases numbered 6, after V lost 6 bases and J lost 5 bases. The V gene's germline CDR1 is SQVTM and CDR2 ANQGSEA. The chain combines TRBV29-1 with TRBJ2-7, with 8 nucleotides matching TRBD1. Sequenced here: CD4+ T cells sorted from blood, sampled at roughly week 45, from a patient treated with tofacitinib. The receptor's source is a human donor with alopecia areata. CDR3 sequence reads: CSVLQGADEQYF. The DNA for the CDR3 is TGCAGCGTCCTTCAGGGGGCCGACGAGCAGTACTTC.